This entry features one T cell receptor beta chain sequence. Trimming pared 7 bases from V and 3 bases from J, leaving 9 bases between. The CDR3 has 12 residues. Germline assignment: CDR1 SGHTA and CDR2 FQGNSA. The source of the sample is a study of blood T cells in healthy people across ages. A J-beta primer mix and a sample-barcoded 5' primer were used in a second PCR of about 6 to 12 cycles. Every cDNA was tagged by a template-switch adaptor with 12 random nucleotides. At least 3 million CDR3-containing paired-end reads were obtained per sample. TCRdb called the 5' RACE reads again in MiXCR, with one record for every CDR3 protein. The sample lists 1.4 million to 1.5 million distinct CDR3 sequences, 42% occurring once.

The sequence was obtained from a woman younger than 30 in good health. The source material was blood. The chain joins TRBV7-2 to TRBJ1-1; D remains unclear. The CDR3 DNA sequence: TGTGCCAGCACCCGATCCGACACTGAAGCTTTCTTT. It is translated as CASTRSDTEAFF.